The entry below describes one T cell receptor beta chain. This sample stems from a study of control samples from healthy donors and cancer patients. This CDR3 has 13 residues. The ends were cut back, 3 bases at V and 6 bases at J, with 11 bases in the middle. Germline V gene sequence: CDR1 SGHVS, CDR2 FQNEAQ. The protocol was immunoSEQ multiplex PCR, while the TCRdb copy is restricted to in-frame clones and leaves out a portion. The data contain 150,000 or so clones, just under 95% of them singletons. Source material: blood. The V and J genes are TRBV7-8 and TRBJ1-1; unclear D gene. This TCR came from a man aged 35-49 years in good health. CDR3 nucleotides: TGTGCCAGCAGCTTTTTCCGCGGGGCTGAAGCTTTCTTT. Protein sequence: CASSFFRGAEAFF.